These 7 T cell receptor beta chains were sequenced from one sample in a study of T cell repertoires in cytomegalovirus infection. TCRdb re-derived calls from the reads in MiXCR, one entry per CDR3 protein. The sample has approximately 470,000 distinct CDR3 sequences, about 42% seen once. These receptors lack a known antigen. The sequences come from cultured PBMCs, collected from culture after CMV antigen stimulation. All receptors come from a human donor in good health (CMV status not recorded). Some clones in this sample may be carry-over from other donors' samples.

This clonotype was detected a few times. The rearrangement uses TRBV5-1 and TRBJ2-3, with TRBD2 matching 8 bases. From germline, CDR1 is SGHRS and CDR2 YFSETQ. V dropped 0 bases and J dropped 4; count of bases not matched to a gene: 7. The CDR3 is 16 residues long. The CDR3 sequence is CASSLGSSGGADTQYF. The CDR3, as DNA: TGCGCCAGCAGCTTGGGGTCAAGCGGGGGCGCAGATACGCAGTATTTT.

The chain employs TRBV29-1 and TRBJ2-2, with D tentatively TRBD2 (6 bases). Trimming removed 4 bases from V and 1 base from J, with 10 bases in between. CDR1 is SQVTM and CDR2 is ANQGSEA in the germline V gene. The CDR3 sequence is 14 residues long. The CDR3 reads CSVAVGGNTGELFF. CDR3 DNA sequence: TGCAGCGTTGCAGTGGGGGGGAACACCGGGGAGCTGTTTTTT.

V is TRBV7-9 and J is TRBJ2-1; 12 bases align to TRBD2. CDR1 is SEHNR, CDR2 FQNEAQ, per germline (reference sequence). The CDR3 totals 16 residues. The V gene end was trimmed by 5 bases and the J gene end by 4 bases; junction bases not matched to a gene: 6. CDR3 in DNA: TGTGCCAGCAGCCTACTGACTAGCGGGGGTTACAATGAGCAGTTCTTC. Its translation: CASSLLTSGGYNEQFF.

A few counts support this clonotype. This chain uses TRBV12-3 or TRBV12-4 with TRBJ2-1; perhaps D is TRBD1 or TRBD2 (5 bases each). Trimming shortened V by 1 base and J by 12 bases, and 13 bases separated the two germline ends. The CDR3 length is 13 residues. CDR3 in amino acids: CASSLEEGIAQFF. The CDR3 region has the DNA TGTGCCAGCAGTTTAGAAGAGGGGATAGCGCAGTTCTTC.

CDR3 amino acids: CASSPTAQETQYF. CDR3 bases: TGTGCCAGCTCACCGACAGCACAAGAGACCCAGTACTTC. This chain uses TRBV18 with TRBJ2-5; TRBD1 is a possible D gene (5 bases). Germline assignment: CDR1 KGHSH and CDR2 LQKENI. V shed 3 bases and J shed 2 bases, with 7 bases lying between them. This CDR3 has 13 residues. The full variable domain, completed using reference TRBV18 and TRBJ2-5, is NAGVMQNPRHLVRRRGQEARLRCSPMKGHSHVYWYRQLPEEGLKFMVYLQKENIIDESGMPKERFSAEFPKEGPSILRIQQVVRGDSAAYFCASSPTAQETQYFGPGTRLLVL.

This clonotype was recorded a few times. The CDR3 nucleotides read TGTGCCAGCAGCCCCACTAGCGGGGGGAGACAAGAGACCCAGTACTTC. Its translation is CASSPTSGGRQETQYF. The V call is TRBV5-6, the J call TRBJ2-5; 12 nucleotides match TRBD2. Per germline, CDR1 SGHDT and CDR2 YYEEEE. The CDR3 loop spans 16 amino acids. Losses at the gene ends were 4 bases for V and 2 bases for J; bases not matched to a gene: 6.

This clonotype turned up a few times. The J gene is TRBJ2-1, the V gene TRBV12-3 or TRBV12-4; 9 bases map to TRBD1. The CDR3 runs to 18 residues. Unmatched junction bases numbered 12, after V lost 5 bases and J lost 1 base. The chain's CDR3 is CASSGQPGTGNSYNEQFF. The CDR3 DNA sequence: TGTGCCAGCAGTGGCCAGCCCGGGACAGGGAATTCCTACAATGAGCAGTTCTTC.